The sequence of this T cell receptor beta chain was determined in a study of shared clonotypes between healthy human individuals. The V end was cut by 7 bases, the J end by 6 bases, with 12 bases between. The CDR3 has 11 residues. CDR1 and CDR2 from the germline V gene are SQVTM and ANQGSEA. This table comes from immunoSEQ multiplex PCR, and its TCRdb copy is limited to in-frame clones, with some not included. The data show over 2,000,000 clones, 85% to 95% seen once. Naive CD8 cells comprised CD45RO-negative, CCR7-positively selected cells, excluding terminally differentiated effector memory CD45RA+ cells.

The chain recombines TRBV29-1 with TRBJ1-2; D uncertain. The clonotype was recovered from a man aged 18 to 29 in good health. Some clones in this sample may be carry-over from other donors' samples. Sequenced: naive CD8+ T cells from PBMCs. DNA of the CDR3: TGCAGCGGGAGGCTAGAAAATGGCTACACCTTC. This encodes CSGRLENGYTF.